This T cell receptor beta chain is from a study of vaccination and CD4 T cells after COVID-19. Study-level information: Six male and four female convalescents took part, two of them Hispanic. Researchers treated control cultures with a CEFX pool, an HIV-1 Nef pool, or no peptide.

This clonotype was seen a few times. Its antigen is not known. The study, taken as a whole, reports: Reactive clonotype counts went from median approximately 23 after infection to a few dozen after vaccination, nonsignificantly.

Described treatment: roughly ten-day PBMC culture with coronavirus spike peptide pools or control peptides (ViraFEST assay). CD4+ T-cell collection from the unexposed donor predated the COVID-19 pandemic (2011-2018). CDR1 and CDR2 (germline): SGHTS, YDEGEE. Trimming cost V 4 bases and J 4 bases, with 15 bases left between them. The CDR3 runs 16 residues. Sequencing of the DNA from cultured CD4+ T cells was carried out with the Oncomine TCR Beta short-read assay. Investigators isolated genomic DNA from cultured CD4+ T cells. TCRdb fed the PCR reads into MiXCR, producing one record per CDR3 protein. The data show some 3,500 distinct CDR3 sequences, approximately 25% seen once.

This receptor was obtained from a human donor in good health. The J gene is TRBJ1-6, the V gene TRBV5-8; D might be TRBD1 (6 bases). The sample taken for sequencing was CD4+ T cells from blood, cultured in vitro. For the CDR3, the DNA is TGTGCCAGCAGCCGACTCGGACAGACTTATAATTCACCCCTCCACTTT. Translated: CASSRLGQTYNSPLHF.